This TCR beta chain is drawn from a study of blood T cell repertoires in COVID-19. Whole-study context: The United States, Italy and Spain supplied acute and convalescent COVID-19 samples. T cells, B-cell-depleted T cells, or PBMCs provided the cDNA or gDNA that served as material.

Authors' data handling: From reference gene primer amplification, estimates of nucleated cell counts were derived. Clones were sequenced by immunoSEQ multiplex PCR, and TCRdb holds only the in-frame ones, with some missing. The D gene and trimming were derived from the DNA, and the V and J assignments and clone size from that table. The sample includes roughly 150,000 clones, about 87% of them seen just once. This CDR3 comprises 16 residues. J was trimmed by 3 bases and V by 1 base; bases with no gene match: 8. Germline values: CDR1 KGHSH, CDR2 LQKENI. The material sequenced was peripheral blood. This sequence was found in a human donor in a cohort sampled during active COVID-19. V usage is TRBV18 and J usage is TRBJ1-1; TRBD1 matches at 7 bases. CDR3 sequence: CASSPRGGAGHTEAFF. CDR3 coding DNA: TGTGCCAGCTCACCACGAGGGGGCGCGGGTCACACTGAAGCTTTCTTT.